Each of the 20 T cell receptor beta chains below was sequenced from the same sample in a study of blood T cell repertoires in COVID-19. Libraries were prepared by immunoSEQ multiplex PCR; TCRdb keeps only in-frame clonotypes and omits some of them. The table has approximately 6,000 clones, around 90% seen once. Material for sequencing was peripheral blood. The receptors come from a man aged 60 to 75 with acute or convalescent COVID-19.

The gene calls are TRBV3-1 (or the pseudogene TRBV3-2) and TRBJ2-5, with D maybe TRBD2 (7 bases). V was clipped by 2 bases and J by 2 bases, with 12 bases between them. Looked up from germline, CDR1 is LGHDT and CDR2 is YNNKEL (reference sequence). This CDR3 region has 15 residues. The CDR3 sequence: CASSQPGGAQETQYF. CDR3 coding DNA: TGTGCCAGCAGCCAACCTGGGGGGGCACAAGAGACCCAGTACTTC.

This sequence joins TRBV5-1 and TRBJ2-7; 8 bases agree with TRBD1. The CDR3 is made up of 13 amino acids. The ends lost 5 bases at V and 0 bases at J; junction bases unmatched: 1. Germline assignment: CDR1 SGHRS and CDR2 YFSETQ. The CDR3: CASRGTGSYEQYF. Here the CDR3 DNA reads TGCGCCAGCAGAGGGACAGGCTCCTACGAGCAGTACTTC.

This sequence joins TRBV5-5 and TRBJ1-4; D not resolved. The CDR3 length is 15 residues. Trimming removed 2 bases from V and 4 bases from J, with 12 bases in between. Germline CDR1 is SGHKS and CDR2 is YYEKEE (reference sequence). This CDR3 is CASSFSAGVNEKLFF. The CDR3 DNA is TGTGCCAGCAGCTTCTCGGCCGGAGTTAATGAAAAACTGTTTTTT.

The chain employs TRBV4-1 and TRBJ1-1; 8 bases fit TRBD1. Germline loops: CDR1 MGHRA, CDR2 YSYEKL. The V gene end was trimmed by 4 bases and the J gene end by 0 bases; junction bases not matched to a gene: 4. This CDR3 contains 15 residues. CDR3 nucleotide sequence: TGCGCCAGCAGCCGAGGGACAGGTATGAACACTGAAGCTTTCTTT. Its protein product is CASSRGTGMNTEAFF.

The J gene is TRBJ1-3, the V gene TRBV2; tentative D call: TRBD1 (5 bases). The CDR3 spans 16 residues. The germline V gene has CDR1 SNHLY and CDR2 FYNNEI. Trimming shortened V by 4 bases and J by 0 bases, and 13 bases separated the two germline ends. The CDR3 sequence: CASSVYGHISGNTIYF. The CDR3 DNA reads TGTGCCAGCAGTGTTTATGGACACATCTCTGGAAACACCATATATTTT.

V usage is TRBV1 and J usage is TRBJ1-2. TRBV1 constitutes a pseudogene. The CDR3 sequence is 14 residues long. The CDR3: CTSSLLGGPYGYTF. As DNA, the CDR3 is TGCACCAGCAGCCTTTTGGGGGGGCCCTATGGCTACACCTTC.

The V and J genes are TRBV5-1 and TRBJ2-5, with 12 bases aligning to TRBD2. The CDR3 consists of 16 residues. Germline V gene sequence: CDR1 SGHRS, CDR2 YFSETQ. With V trimmed by 1 base and J by 5 bases, 6 bases remained unmatched. The DNA for the CDR3 is TGCGCCAGCAGCTTGACTAGCGGGGGGCTGGGGGAGACCCAGTACTTC. The encoded protein is CASSLTSGGLGETQYF.

V gene TRBV5-1 combines with J gene TRBJ2-7; 10 nucleotides match TRBD1. The germline CDR1 and CDR2 sequences are SGHRS and YFSETQ. Trimming took 4 bases from V and 6 from J; bases not matched to a gene: 10. The CDR3 is 15 amino acids. The DNA for the CDR3 is TGCGCCAGCAGCCCCTGGAAAGACAGGGGGCTCGAGCAGTACGTC. Amino acid sequence: CASSPWKDRGLEQYV.

CDR3 region: CASTAGSANYGYTF. Written as DNA, the CDR3 is TGTGCCAGTACAGCAGGCTCTGCTAACTATGGCTACACCTTC. The J gene is TRBJ1-2, the V gene TRBV19; D gene uncertain. The CDR3 has 14 amino acids. V lost 7 bases, J lost 0 bases, and 12 bases lay in between. Germline V gene sequence: CDR1 LNHDA, CDR2 SQIVND (reference sequence).

This sequence joins TRBV7-2 and TRBJ2-3; 7 bases agree with TRBD1. Germline V CDR1 and CDR2: SGHTA, FQGNSA. The ends lost 3 bases at V and 6 bases at J; junction bases unmatched: 9. The CDR3 sequence is 15 residues long. CDR3 protein: CASSFVRTQGDTQYF. Written as DNA, the CDR3 is TGTGCCAGCAGCTTCGTGAGGACACAGGGGGATACGCAGTATTTT. The whole variable domain, filled in from reference TRBV7-2 and TRBJ2-3, reads GAGVSQSPSNKVTEKGKDVELRCDPISGHTALYWYRQSLGQGLEFLIYFQGNSAPDKSGLPSDRFSAERTGGSVSTLTIQRTQQEDSAVYLCASSFVRTQGDTQYFGPGTRLTVL.

The sample holds one count of this clone. CDR3 bases: TGTGCCAGCAGCGCAACGTCCGGGACAGGGGGGGGTGAGCAGTTCTTC. It translates to CASSATSGTGGGEQFF. This rearrangement joins TRBV7-2 to TRBJ2-1, with 11 bases aligning to TRBD1. The CDR3 sequence is 16 residues long. Germline V gene lookup returns CDR1 SGHTA and CDR2 FQGNSA. After removal of 5 bases from V and 9 bases from J, the junction contained 12 bases not matched to a gene.

V and J are TRBV6-2 or TRBV6-3 and TRBJ1-3; no reliable D call. This CDR3 is 16 amino acids long. The germline CDR1 and CDR2 sequences are MNHEY and SVGEGT. V lost 0 bases to trimming and J lost 0 bases, with 9 bases between them. The CDR3 is CASSYSSTISGNTIYF. DNA for the CDR3: TGTGCCAGCAGTTACTCGTCGACAATCTCTGGAAACACCATATATTTT.

The chain links TRBV7-2 to TRBJ2-1; 8 bases fit TRBD2. This CDR3 is 16 amino acids long. Trimming cost V 2 bases and J 6 bases; bases outside gene matches: 9. Per germline, CDR1 SGHTA and CDR2 FQGNSA. As DNA, the CDR3 is TGTGCCAGCAGCTTAATGAGTGGGACTAGTACCAATGAGCAGTTCTTC. As protein: CASSLMSGTSTNEQFF.

The rearrangement uses TRBV9 and TRBJ2-1, with 10 nucleotides matching TRBD2. The CDR3 loop spans 15 amino acids. Germline loops: CDR1 SGDLS, CDR2 YYNGEE. V dropped 0 bases and J dropped 5; count of bases not matched to a gene: 2. The CDR3 region is CASSVASGSHNEQFF. The CDR3 nucleotides read TGTGCCAGCAGCGTAGCTAGCGGGAGCCACAATGAGCAGTTCTTC.

This chain connects TRBV5-5 to TRBJ1-5; 7 bases fit TRBD1. The V gene's germline CDR1 is SGHKS and CDR2 YYEKEE (reference sequence). The V segment lost 4 bases and the J segment 4 bases; nucleotides outside the gene matches: 5. There are 14 residues in the CDR3. The CDR3 loop reads CASSLGTVNQPQHF. CDR3 coding DNA: TGTGCCAGCAGCCTTGGGACAGTGAATCAGCCCCAGCATTTT.

This chain joins TRBV30 and TRBJ1-5; 12 bases map to TRBD1. The CDR3 is 17 amino acids. Losses at the gene ends were 0 bases for V and 4 bases for J; bases not matched to a gene: 7. Germline assignment: CDR1 GTSNPN and CDR2 SVGIG (reference sequence). The CDR3 loop is CAWSVHGTGGRNQPQHF. In DNA, the CDR3 is TGTGCCTGGAGTGTACACGGGACAGGGGGCAGGAATCAGCCCCAGCATTTT.

The sample holds one count of this clone. The genes are TRBV6-1 and TRBJ2-2; D might be TRBD1 (5 bases). The V end was cut by 1 base, the J end by 0 bases, with 6 bases between. From germline, CDR1 is MNHNS and CDR2 SASEGT. The length of the CDR3 is 15 residues. In DNA form, the CDR3 reads TGTGCCAGCAGTGAAGGCAGGGCGAACACCGGGGAGCTGTTTTTT. Its translation is CASSEGRANTGELFF.

V and J are TRBV20-1 and TRBJ1-1; perhaps TRBD1 as D (5 bases). Trimming shortened V by 6 bases and J by 8 bases, and 10 bases separated the two germline ends. The germline CDR1 and CDR2 sequences are DFQATT and SNEGSKA (reference sequence). This CDR3 has 10 amino acids. DNA for the CDR3: TGCAGTGCCGGGAGGACAGAAGCTTTCTTT. It specifies CSAGRTEAFF.

This clone appeared a few times. V is TRBV5-1 and J is TRBJ2-3; the match to TRBD1 covers 7 bases. Losses at the gene ends were 6 bases for V and 5 bases for J; bases not matched to a gene: 9. The CDR3 runs 14 residues. Germline V gene sequence: CDR1 SGHRS, CDR2 YFSETQ. CDR3 in amino acids: CASKLKGGLDTQYF. CDR3 coding DNA: TGCGCCAGCAAGCTTAAAGGGGGCCTAGATACGCAGTATTTT. The entire variable domain, with the rest obtained from reference TRBV5-1 and TRBJ2-3, is as follows: KAGVTQTPRYLIKTRGQQVTLSCSPISGHRSVSWYQQTPGQGLQFLFEYFSETQRNKGNFPGRFSGRQFSNSRSEMNVSTLELGDSALYLCASKLKGGLDTQYFGPGTRLTVL.

The chain joins TRBV3-1 (or the pseudogene TRBV3-2) to TRBJ2-7, with 14 nucleotides matching TRBD2. Germline trimming cut 3 bases from V and 4 bases from J; bases unmatched to any gene: 11. Germline CDR1 reads LGHDT; CDR2 reads YNNKEL (reference sequence). This CDR3 contains 18 residues. CDR3 protein: CASSHRPRTSGRNYEQYF. CDR3 DNA: TGTGCCAGCAGCCACCGACCCCGGACTAGCGGGAGGAATTACGAGCAGTACTTC.